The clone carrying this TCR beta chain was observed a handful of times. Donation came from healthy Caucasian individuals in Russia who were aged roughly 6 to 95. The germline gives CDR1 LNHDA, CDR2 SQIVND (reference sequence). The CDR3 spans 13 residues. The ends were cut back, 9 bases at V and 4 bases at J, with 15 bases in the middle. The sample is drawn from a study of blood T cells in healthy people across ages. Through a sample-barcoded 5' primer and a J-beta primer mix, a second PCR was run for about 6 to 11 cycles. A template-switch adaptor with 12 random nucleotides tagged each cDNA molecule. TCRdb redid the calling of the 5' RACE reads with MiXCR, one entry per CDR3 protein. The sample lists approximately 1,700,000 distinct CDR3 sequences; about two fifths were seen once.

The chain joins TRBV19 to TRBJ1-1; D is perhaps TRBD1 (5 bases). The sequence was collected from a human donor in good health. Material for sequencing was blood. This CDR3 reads CASQITGGTEAFF. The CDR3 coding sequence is TGTGCCAGCCAAATCACGGGGGGCACTGAAGCTTTCTTT.